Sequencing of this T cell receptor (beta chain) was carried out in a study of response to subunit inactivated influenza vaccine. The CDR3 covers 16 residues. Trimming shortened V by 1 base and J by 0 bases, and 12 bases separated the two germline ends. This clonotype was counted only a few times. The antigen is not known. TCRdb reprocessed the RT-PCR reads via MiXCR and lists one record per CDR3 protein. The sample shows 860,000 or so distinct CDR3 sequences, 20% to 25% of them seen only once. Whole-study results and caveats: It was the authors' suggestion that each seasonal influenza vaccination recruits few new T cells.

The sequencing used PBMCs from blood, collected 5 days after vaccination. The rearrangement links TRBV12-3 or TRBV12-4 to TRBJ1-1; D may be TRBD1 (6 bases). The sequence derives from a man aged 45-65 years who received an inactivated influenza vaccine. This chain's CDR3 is CASSLGGGALNTEAFF. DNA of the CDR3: TGTGCCAGCAGTTTAGGGGGGGGGGCCCTGAACACTGAAGCTTTCTTT.